This TCR beta chain originates from a study of blood T cell repertoires in COVID-19. Some clones are missing from TCRdb's copy, which holds only in-frame ones; the method was immunoSEQ multiplex PCR. Of 200,000 to 250,000 clones in the sample, 88% are singletons; the top ten hold roughly 15%. V was pared by 0 bases and J by 0 bases, with 7 bases between. Germline CDR1 SGDLS, CDR2 YYNGEE. This CDR3 is 15 amino acids long. The sample holds a few counts of this clone. This sequence was found in a woman between 45 and 60 years old with acute COVID-19. Sequenced material: PBMCs or T cells enriched from blood (not recorded which). The chain has TRBV9 and TRBJ1-3; D remains ambiguous. This CDR3 reads CASSVGESSGNTIYF. The CDR3 bases are TGTGCCAGCAGCGTAGGAGAGAGCTCTGGAAACACCATATATTTT. Looking up the rest from reference TRBV9 and TRBJ1-3 gives the full variable domain: DSGVTQTPKHLITATGQRVTLRCSPRSGDLSVYWYQQSLDQGLQFLIQYYNGEERAKGNILERFSAQQFPDLHSELNLSSLELGDSALYFCASSVGESSGNTIYFGEGSWLTVV.